Each of the 8 T cell receptor beta chains below was sequenced from the same sample in a study of shared clonotypes between healthy human individuals (dated by TCRdb to 2020 to 2021). For the CD8 naive samples, CD45RO-negative cells were positively selected for CCR7, yielding a CD45RA+CCR7+ population from which TemRA cells were excluded. Preparation of the library involved the immunoSEQ multiplex PCR assay. This immuneACCESS table, as held by TCRdb, lists in-frame sequences with V and J called but not all clones. Of the missing ones, under half trace to an unresolved V gene in checked studies; the others have no known cause. A total of around 550,000 clones appear in this sample, around 96% of them only once. The ten largest clones add up to 0.11% of the sample. Sequencing was carried out using naive CD8+ T cells sorted from blood. Reading the label with the study, this specimen's cell subset or site is: CD45RA+CCR7+. The receptor source for this set is a young woman in good health.

CDR3 bases: TGTGCCAGCCAGGGGAACACTGAAGCTTTCTTT. Protein product: CASQGNTEAFF. The chain employs TRBV2 and TRBJ1-1; perhaps TRBD1 as D (5 bases). The V gene lost 8 bases and the J gene lost 1 base, with 5 bases spanning the gap. This CDR3 comprises 11 residues. Germline V gene lookup returns CDR1 SNHLY and CDR2 FYNNEI.

This clone was seen once. The chain links TRBV10-3 to TRBJ2-7, with 12 bases lining up with TRBD1. The germline V gene has CDR1 ENHRY and CDR2 SYGVKD. V dropped 0 bases and J dropped 7; count of bases not matched to a gene: 4. CDR3 length: 15 amino acids. The CDR3 DNA reads as TGTGCCATCAGTGAGTCGGGACAGGGGGCGAAAGAGCAGTACTTC. Translating it yields CAISESGQGAKEQYF.

The table lists this clone with a few counts. This chain joins TRBV30 and TRBJ2-4; D perhaps matches TRBD1 (6 bases). Trimming removed 4 bases at V and 1 base at J, with 8 bases between. Germline V gene data show CDR1 as GTSNPN and CDR2 as SVGIG (reference sequence). CDR3 length: 13 amino acids. This chain's CDR3 is CAWKDRAKNIQYF. The DNA of the CDR3 is TGTGCCTGGAAAGACAGGGCCAAAAACATTCAGTACTTC.

CDR3: CASSLGPASEAFF. Here the CDR3 DNA reads TGTGCCAGCAGCTTAGGACCGGCCTCTGAAGCTTTCTTT. The chain employs TRBV7-8 and TRBJ1-1; no reliable D call. The CDR3 extends over 13 amino acids. Germline CDR1 and CDR2: SGHVS and FQNEAQ. V was pared by 1 base and J by 6 bases, with 9 bases between.

Only one count was recorded for this clone. This CDR3 is also generated by other DNA sequences in the sample. The chain has TRBV7-9 and TRBJ2-5; TRBD1 matches at 11 bases. V was clipped by 6 bases and J by 5 bases; unmatched bases: 5. This CDR3 is 14 amino acids long. Germline assignment: CDR1 SEHNR and CDR2 FQNEAQ (reference sequence). CDR3 in DNA: TGTGCCAGCAGTCAGGACAGGGGGCAGGAGACCCAGTACTTC. Its protein product is CASSQDRGQETQYF. The full variable domain, with the rest looked up from reference TRBV7-9 and TRBJ2-5, is DTGVSQNPRHKITKRGQNVTFRCDPISEHNRLYWYRQTLGQGPEFLTYFQNEAQLEKSRLLSDRFSAERPKGSFSTLEIQRTEQGDSAMYLCASSQDRGQETQYFGPGTRLLVL.

This clone was counted once. This chain connects TRBV9 to TRBJ2-1; 7 nucleotides match TRBD2. V lost 0 bases, J lost 9 bases, and 3 bases stayed unmatched. This CDR3 is built from 13 residues. Germline V lookup: CDR1 SGDLS, CDR2 YYNGEE. CDR3 sequence (DNA): TGTGCCAGCAGCGTAGCGGGGGGTGGTGAGCAGTTCTTC. Its translation is CASSVAGGGEQFF.

V is TRBV19 and J is TRBJ2-5; D possibly matches TRBD1 or TRBD2 (5 bases each). V lost 5 bases and J lost 0, with 10 bases in between. CDR1 LNHDA and CDR2 SQIVND come from the germline V gene (reference sequence). The CDR3 loop spans 14 amino acids. The CDR3 nucleotides are TGTGCCAGTAGTGGGGACGGGTACCAAGAGACCCAGTACTTC. Protein sequence: CASSGDGYQETQYF.

CDR3 region: CASSLLGATGELFF. The CDR3 nucleotides read TGTGCCAGCAGTTTGTTGGGGGCCACCGGGGAGCTGTTTTTT. The chain joins TRBV27 to TRBJ2-2, with TRBD1 as a possible D gene (6 bases). The CDR3 covers 14 residues. Germline CDR1 reads MNHEY; CDR2 reads SMNVEV (reference sequence). The V end lost 3 bases, the J end lost 4 bases, and 9 bases lay between the germline ends.